The following is a T cell receptor (beta chain) sequence with its context. Its antigen is as yet unknown. This record belongs to a study of blood T cells in healthy people across ages. Together with a sample-barcoded 5' primer, a J-beta primer mix was included in a second PCR lasting about 7 to 12 cycles. A single record per CDR3 protein comes from TCRdb applying MiXCR to the 5' RACE reads. The sample has about 570,000 distinct CDR3 sequences, 27% seen once; the top ten hold less than 20%. Notes on the study in general: Strong correlation existed between TCR beta diversity and naive T cell percentage. With age, beta diversity per million T cells declined roughly linearly, significantly by about 37. CMV status of donors was not determined, possibly confounding expanded clonotype changes.

Germline CDR1 DFQATT, CDR2 SNEGSKA (reference sequence). The ends lost 3 bases at V and 4 bases at J; junction bases unmatched: 9. This CDR3 has 16 residues. The chain recombines TRBV20-1 with TRBJ2-1; TRBD2 aligns across 10 bases. Material for sequencing was blood. The origin of this receptor is a woman in her 70s in good health. The CDR3 DNA is TGCAGTGCTAGCGACCCTCAGCGGGGGGGGTACAATGAGCAGTTCTTC. Translation gives CSASDPQRGGYNEQFF.